This T cell receptor beta chain was observed in a study of OX40 agonist ivuxolimab in advanced cancers. With respect to the entire study: Ivuxolimab was a fully human IgG2 agonistic monoclonal antibody targeting the costimulatory receptor OX40 (CD134). Of the approximately 50 dose-escalation patients, hepatocellular carcinoma was present in approximately 20, melanoma in roughly 15, renal cell carcinoma in 9 and head and neck cancer in 9. Patients were allowed to have had prior anti-PD-1, anti-PD-L1 or anti-CTLA-4 therapy, and 40% to 45% of the dose-escalation patients had previously received checkpoint inhibitors. Three dose-escalation patients achieved partial responses, one with hepatocellular carcinoma and two with cutaneous melanoma. The point of sequencing TCRbeta in the periphery was to test whether ivuxolimab changed TCR sequence diversity and drove clonal T-cell expansion. The paper covers the monotherapy dose-escalation part of the phase I ivuxolimab trial, which included N ≈ 57 patients. Intravenous ivuxolimab was administered to patients every 2 weeks at six dose levels: 0.01, 0.1, 0.3, 1.5, 3 and 10 mg/kg. In the dose-escalation cohort, about four fifths of patients were male, and the mean age was 60 years with a range of roughly 23 to 90.

Patients with autoimmune disease history or receiving systemic immunosuppression were excluded from the trial. Peripheral blood for TCR sequencing was collected from all dose cohorts at baseline, on cycle 4 day 1, and on cycle 7 day 1. Samples came from an open-label, multicenter, first-in-human phase I dose-escalation trial of ivuxolimab. Adults with locally advanced or metastatic head and neck squamous cell, hepatocellular, melanoma or renal cell carcinoma were enrolled in the trial. Before TCR sequencing, CD4+ T cells and CD8+ T cells were sorted from peripheral blood as separate populations. The germline V gene (reference sequence) gives CDR1 as MNHNY and CDR2 as SVGAGI. The CDR3 has 15 amino acids, counting the end cysteine and phenylalanine. Only the CDR3 portion is preserved as DNA: 45 bases, with reading frame beginning at the first base. Cut back by 0 bases and 2 bases, the V and J ends lie 8 bases apart.

Genomic DNA was extracted from sorted cells for sequencing of the TCRbeta CDR3 region. TCRbeta CDR3 regions were sequenced using the immunoSEQ Assay. What TCRdb holds here is the immuneACCESS table cut down to in-frame rearrangements. Part of the clones is not present; checked against another copy, under half of the missing clones reflect an unresolved V gene, and the others are unexplained. Across this sample there are tens of thousands of clones, with nearly 85% seen only once. The ten largest clones capture around 3.9% of the sample. The study at large found these results: At doses of 0.1 to 3.0 mg/kg, clonal expansion of both CD4+ and CD8+ blood T cells was observed from baseline to week 6. After ivuxolimab, more expanded clones were found on average in CD8+ T cells than in CD4+ T cells. Low levels of normalized T-cell clonal expansion were also shown by some nonresponding patients. Partial responders in the 0.1-3.0 mg/kg groups had among the lowest normalized peripheral clonal expansion, especially among CD8+ T cells. Antigen specificity was not determined for the clonally expanded peripheral T cells.

This clone showed up just a few times. Its antigen has not been determined. Base-call qualities are not available, and no considerably larger clone is one nucleotide away. The V and J segments used are TRBV6-6 and TRBJ1-5, with TRBD1 tentatively as D gene (5 bases match). The source of this sequence is an adult with an advanced solid tumor such as melanoma, head and neck, liver or kidney cancer. Sequenced here: CD4+ or CD8+ T cells sorted from blood, sampled in a trial of the OX40 agonist ivuxolimab. This receptor carries the CDR3 CASSYSLGGNQPQHF. In nucleotide form, the sequence is TGTGCCAGCAGTTACTCTCTGGGGGGCAATCAGCCCCAGCATTTT.